The 8 T cell receptor beta chains reported below all come from one sample, sequenced in a study of technical replicates of blood from a few donors. Assay used: immunoSEQ multiplex PCR; TCRdb lists only in-frame clones, some missing. Counted here are roughly 70,000 clones, just under 95% occurring once; the ten biggest clones make up over 0.35%. Source material: T cells isolated from PBMCs. The receptors originated from a human donor in good health.

The rearrangement links TRBV25-1 to TRBJ1-1; 7 positions match TRBD1. The germline V gene has CDR1 MGHDK and CDR2 SYGVNS. V lost 3 bases to trimming and J lost 7 bases; unmatched junction nucleotides: 11. CDR3 length: 15 residues. The CDR3 bases are TGTGCCAGCAGTGAGACGAGACAGGGCATGGGTGAAGCTTTCTTT. Its protein product is CASSETRQGMGEAFF.

CDR3 region: CASSNGQGSGYTF. The CDR3 region has the DNA TGTGCCAGTAGTAACGGACAGGGATCTGGCTACACCTTC. The J gene is TRBJ1-2, the V gene TRBV19; 8 nucleotides match TRBD1. The V segment lost 4 bases and the J segment 7 bases; nucleotides outside the gene matches: 5. CDR1 is LNHDA, CDR2 SQIVND, per germline (reference sequence). The CDR3 contains 13 residues.

The chain carries TRBV2 and TRBJ2-7; possibly TRBD1 for D (6 bases). Germline V lookup: CDR1 SNHLY, CDR2 FYNNEI. Between the trimmed V and J ends, which lost 7 bases and 3 bases, there was a span of 16 bases. The CDR3 is made up of 14 amino acids. The CDR3 loop is CASILDSQIYEQYF. In DNA form, the CDR3 reads TGTGCCAGCATTCTGGACAGCCAAATCTACGAGCAGTACTTC.

The genes are TRBV2 and TRBJ2-5; D is unclear. V gave up 4 bases and J gave up 3 bases, with 6 bases separating them. The CDR3 sequence is 12 residues long. Germline CDR1 and CDR2: SNHLY and FYNNEI. Here the CDR3 DNA reads TGTGCCAGCAGTGGGGCAGAAGAGACCCAGTACTTC. Translation gives CASSGAEETQYF.

V gene TRBV27 combines with J gene TRBJ1-4, with a possible D match to TRBD1 (5 bases). Trimming cost V 6 bases and J 14 bases, with 19 bases left between them. The CDR3 consists of 13 residues. Germline CDR1 is MNHEY and CDR2 is SMNVEV (reference sequence). As DNA, the CDR3 is TGTGCCAGCAGCCCTAAAACCAGGGTCGGGCTGTTTTTT. This encodes CASSPKTRVGLFF.

The chain couples TRBV5-4 to TRBJ2-7; 7 positions match TRBD1. Looked up from germline, CDR1 is SGHNT and CDR2 is YYREEE (reference sequence). The CDR3 runs to 14 residues. Trimming removed 3 bases from V and 3 bases from J; junction bases left unmatched: 6. For the CDR3, the DNA is TGTGCCAGCAGCTATCGGGGACAGAGCTACGAGCAGTACTTC. Its translation: CASSYRGQSYEQYF. Together with reference TRBV5-4 and TRBJ2-7, the CDR3 gives the full variable domain: ETGVTQSPTHLIKTRGQQVTLRCSSQSGHNTVSWYQQALGQGPQFIFQYYREEENGRGNFPPRFSGLQFPNYSSELNVNALELDDSALYLCASSYRGQSYEQYFGPGTRLTVT.

The chain is built from TRBV4-2 and TRBJ2-7, with D perhaps TRBD2 (6 bases). The ends were cut back, 4 bases at V and 3 bases at J, with 13 bases in the middle. The CDR3 has 14 residues. CDR1 LGHNA and CDR2 YNFKEQ come from the germline V gene. CDR3: CASSPTGLHYEQYF. DNA of the CDR3: TGTGCCAGCAGCCCTACGGGACTGCACTACGAGCAGTACTTC.

The chain recombines TRBV4-3 with TRBJ2-6; D uncertain. The CDR3 loop spans 17 amino acids. V was cut by 1 base and J by 0 bases, with 10 bases left in between. Germline CDR1 reads LGHNA; CDR2 reads YSLEER. The CDR3 region has the DNA TGCGCCAGCAGCCAAGCAGACTCGAGCTCTGGGGCCAACGTCCTGACTTTC. As protein: CASSQADSSSGANVLTF.